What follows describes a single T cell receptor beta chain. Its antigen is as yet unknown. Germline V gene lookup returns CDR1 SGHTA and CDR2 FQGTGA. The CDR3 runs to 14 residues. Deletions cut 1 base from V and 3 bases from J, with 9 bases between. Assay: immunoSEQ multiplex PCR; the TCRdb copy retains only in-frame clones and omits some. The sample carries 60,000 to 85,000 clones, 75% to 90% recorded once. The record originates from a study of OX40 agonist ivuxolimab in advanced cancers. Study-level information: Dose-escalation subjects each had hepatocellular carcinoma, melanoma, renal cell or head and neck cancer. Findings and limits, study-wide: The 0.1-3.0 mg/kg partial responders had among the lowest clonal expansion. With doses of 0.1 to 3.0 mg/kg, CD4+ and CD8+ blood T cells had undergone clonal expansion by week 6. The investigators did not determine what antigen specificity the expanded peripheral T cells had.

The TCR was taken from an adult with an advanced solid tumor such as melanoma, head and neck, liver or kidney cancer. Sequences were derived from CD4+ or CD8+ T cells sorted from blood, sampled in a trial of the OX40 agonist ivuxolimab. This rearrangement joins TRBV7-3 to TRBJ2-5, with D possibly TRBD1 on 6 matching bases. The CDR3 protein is CASSLNAGEETQYF. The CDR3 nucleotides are TGTGCCAGCAGCTTAAATGCAGGGGAAGAGACCCAGTACTTC. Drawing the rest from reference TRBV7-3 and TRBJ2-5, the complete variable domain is GAGVSQTPSNKVTEKGKYVELRCDPISGHTALYWYRQSLGQGPEFLIYFQGTGAADDSGLPNDRFFAVRPEGSVSTLKIQRTERGDSAVYLCASSLNAGEETQYFGPGTRLLVL.